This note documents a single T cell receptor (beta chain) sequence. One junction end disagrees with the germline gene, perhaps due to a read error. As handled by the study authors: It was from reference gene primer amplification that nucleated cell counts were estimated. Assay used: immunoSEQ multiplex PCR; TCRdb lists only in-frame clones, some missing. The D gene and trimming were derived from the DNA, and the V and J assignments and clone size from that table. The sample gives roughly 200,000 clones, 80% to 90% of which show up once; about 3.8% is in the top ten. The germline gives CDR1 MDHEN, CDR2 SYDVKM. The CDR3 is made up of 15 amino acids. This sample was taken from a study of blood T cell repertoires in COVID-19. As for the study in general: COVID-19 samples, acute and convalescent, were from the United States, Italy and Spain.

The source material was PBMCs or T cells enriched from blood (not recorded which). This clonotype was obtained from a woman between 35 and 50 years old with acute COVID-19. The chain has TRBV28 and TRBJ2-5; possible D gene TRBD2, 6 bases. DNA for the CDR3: TGTGCCAGCACTTTAAATGTACTAGCAGGCGAGACCCAGTACTTC. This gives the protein CASTLNVLAGETQYF.